The text below deals with one TCR beta chain. Being one base from a much bigger clone, this may be a read error. Using RNA template, CDR3s of TCR alpha and beta were amplified with iRepertoire arm-PCR. TCRdb called the multiplex PCR reads again in MiXCR, with one record for every CDR3 protein. This sample has more than 95,000 distinct CDR3 sequences, with roughly 24% found just once. This sample was taken from a study of glioma-infiltrating T cells. This CDR3 contains 14 residues. Germline CDR1 DFQATT, CDR2 SNEGSKA (reference sequence). The V and J ends lost 1 base and 3 bases respectively, with 12 bases between them.

The sequence derives from a human donor with low-grade glioma or glioblastoma, undergoing nonglioma brain surgery, or in good health (not recorded which). Sequencing used glioma tissue, nonneoplastic brain tissue, or PBMCs (not recorded which). The chain joins TRBV20-1 to TRBJ1-1; maybe TRBD1 (6 bases). The CDR3 sequence: CSARAWGLYTEAFF. The CDR3 DNA sequence: TGCAGTGCTAGAGCGTGGGGGCTGTACACTGAAGCTTTCTTT.